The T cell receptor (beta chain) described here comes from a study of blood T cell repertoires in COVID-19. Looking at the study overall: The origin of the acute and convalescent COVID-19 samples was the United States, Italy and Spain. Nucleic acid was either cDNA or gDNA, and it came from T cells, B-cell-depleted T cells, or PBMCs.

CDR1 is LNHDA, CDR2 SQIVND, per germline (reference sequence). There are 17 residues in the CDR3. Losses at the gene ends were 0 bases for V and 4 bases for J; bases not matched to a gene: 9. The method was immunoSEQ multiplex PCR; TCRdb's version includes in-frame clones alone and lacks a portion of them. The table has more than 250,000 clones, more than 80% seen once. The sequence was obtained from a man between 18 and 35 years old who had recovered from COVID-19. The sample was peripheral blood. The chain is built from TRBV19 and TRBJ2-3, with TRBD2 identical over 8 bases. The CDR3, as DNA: TGTGCCAGTAGTATAGAGTCCAGCGGGGGAGTAGCAGATACGCAGTATTTT. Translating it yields CASSIESSGGVADTQYF.